The T cell receptor (beta chain) under discussion was sequenced for a study of T cells in Graves' hyperthyroidism and ophthalmopathy. RNA transcripts served as the template for amplifying TCR beta CDR3 regions. The HTBI primer set drove a first-round RT-PCR of the TCR CDR3. TCRdb reanalysed the multiplex PCR reads using MiXCR and keeps one entry per CDR3 protein. The table includes about 98,000 distinct CDR3 sequences, approximately 40% detected once. This clonotype appeared many times. The CDR3 is 10 residues long. Trimming took 6 bases from V and 7 from J, leaving 9 bases between them. Germline V gene data show CDR1 as DFQATT and CDR2 as SNEGSKA (reference sequence).

Sequences were obtained from peripheral blood or thyroid tissue (not recorded which). The sequence came from a woman aged 25 to 45 with Graves' hyperthyroidism. The rearrangement uses TRBV20-1 and TRBJ1-1; the D is unclear. CDR3 in DNA: TGCAGTGCGAGTTATAATGAAGCTTTCTTT. Protein product: CSASYNEAFF.